This T cell receptor (beta chain) was captured in a study of shared clonotypes between healthy human individuals (dated by TCRdb to the early 2020s). Looking at the study overall: The cohort included a few men and a couple of women between 18 and 49 years of age. For each donor, three plates each were used for CD4 naive and CD4 memory, two plates were used for CD8 naive, and one plate was used for CD8 memory. To estimate repertoire size and how much clonotypes are shared between individuals, the study performed deep sequencing of blood TCR repertoires from about 5 healthy adults. To increase sequencing depth and limit assay-specific biases, TCR repertoire library preparation and sequencing were carried out by different laboratories using diverse techniques. Between about 0.94 and 10 billion PBMCs per donor were obtained by leukapheresis.

Using the deep immunoSEQ assay, multiplex PCR amplified TCR CDR3 regions from genomic DNA. For each cell subset, the extracted genomic DNA was distributed evenly across all wells of several immunoSEQ 96-well plates, and each plate served as one replicate. Each replicate PCR for sorted subsets received roughly 0.2 ug genomic DNA, equal to around 32,000 T cell genomes. Purified libraries were measured with a Qubit 3.0 fluorometer, size-checked on a Bioanalyzer 2100, and measured again with the KAPA Library Quantification kit. A separate single-read 150-cycle Illumina NextSeq 550 flow cell was used to sequence each immunoSEQ 96-well plate. The authors' pipeline ran thus. Because the immunoSEQ output held only junctional sequences and lacked quality scores, the filtering could not match the filtering applied to full-length reads. To assign V/J genes and CDR3, sequences were annotated using PyIR, a Python wrapper for IgBLAST v1.9, with IMGT germline references. Reads were filtered out if the reads had weak V/J assignments (E-value above 1e-6), no CDR3, stop codons, out-of-frame junctions, or ambiguous translated residues. V3J clonotypes were defined as sequences sharing an identical inferred V gene, J gene, and CDR3 amino acid sequence. Percentage overlap between repertoires was calculated by dividing the number of shared unique clonotypes by the size of the smaller repertoire. Three approaches were used to assess repertoire richness: RTK rarefaction, the Chao1 estimator, and Recon v2.1 estimates of unobserved clonotypes. For all TCRbeta clonotypes obtained by the gDNA method from a few donors, generation probabilities were computed with OLGA. TCRdb re-hosts the immuneACCESS table, in-frame sequences only. Its copies lack some clones; in the studies checked, an unresolved V gene accounts for under half of them, and the cause for the rest is not known. V and J calls and clone size are as listed in that table; D and trimming were resolved from the DNA. The sample includes roughly 2.4 million clones, with more than 90% observed a single time. The ten top clones hold 0.1% to 0.15% of the sample.

Points on this clone: Its target antigen remains unknown. Base qualities are not provided; no much larger clone lies one nucleotide away. The sample contains more than one DNA sequence encoding this CDR3.

The germline V gene specifies KGHSH as CDR1 and LQKENI as CDR2. V trim: 2 bases; J trim: 2 bases; unmatched bases: 3. The CDR3 covers 14 residues, taking in both the cysteine and the phenylalanine. Of the read, only the CDR3 DNA is kept; its 42 bases are in frame from base 1. General conclusions and limits of the study: Compared with non-shared clonotypes, clonotypes shared by all four sorted-subset donors had higher generation probabilities. Sampling was limited to blood, and TCR repertoires in tissue likely differ from TCR repertoires in blood. Rarefaction of sorted-subset datasets indicated incomplete sequencing despite the large sequencing depth. Pairwise subsampling indicated that sequencing depth was expected to affect the degree of clonotype sharing among donors. When a few donors were compared, the shared fraction of clonotypes was roughly 4.8% for naive CD4, less than 4% for naive CD8, 2% to 2.5% for memory CD4, and less than 0.5% for memory CD8. The small number of donors limited the genetic and exposure-history diversity represented. Estimated clonotype richness was generally larger for naive than for memory subsets.

Donors were healthy HIV-negative adults with no recently reported acute infections or vaccinations. Every donor was a Caucasian adult residing in Nashville, Tennessee, USA. CD4+ T cells were enriched by magnetic negative selection; naive cells were then positively selected on CD45RA, and the negative fraction formed the memory subset. Blood was collected by leukapheresis, and PBMCs were isolated by Ficoll-Histopaque density gradient centrifugation and then cryopreserved in liquid nitrogen vapor phase. Analytical flow cytometry was used to check the purity and quantity of every magnetically sorted T cell population. Genomic DNA was isolated from each sorted fraction and quantified by UV absorbance on a Nanodrop 2000c.

The rearranged chain carries TRBV18 and TRBJ2-7, and 7 bases in between align with TRBD2. Sequencing was performed on naive CD4+ T cells sorted from blood. This sample's cell subset or site label indicates: CD45RA+ positively selected. The TCR was taken from a man younger than 30 in good health. The CDR3 protein: CASSPLAGAYEQYF. The sequenced DNA is TGTGCCAGCTCACCATTGGCGGGGGCCTACGAGCAGTACTTC.